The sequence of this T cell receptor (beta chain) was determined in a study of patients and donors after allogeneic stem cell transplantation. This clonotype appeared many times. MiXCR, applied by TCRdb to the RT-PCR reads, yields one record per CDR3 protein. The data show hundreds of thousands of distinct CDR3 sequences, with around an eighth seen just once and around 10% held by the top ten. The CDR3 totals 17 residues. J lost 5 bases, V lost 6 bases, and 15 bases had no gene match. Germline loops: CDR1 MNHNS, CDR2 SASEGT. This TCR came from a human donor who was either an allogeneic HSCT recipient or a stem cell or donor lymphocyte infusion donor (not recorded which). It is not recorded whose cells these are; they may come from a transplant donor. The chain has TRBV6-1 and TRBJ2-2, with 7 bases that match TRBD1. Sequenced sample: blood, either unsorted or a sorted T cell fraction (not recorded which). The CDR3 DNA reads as TGTGCCAGCAGCCGGACCAGAACAGGGGCTCGAACCGGGGAGCTGTTTTTT. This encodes CASSRTRTGARTGELFF.